In its sample, the clone carrying this TCR beta chain was seen a few times. Antigen unknown. Only in-frame clones appear in the TCRdb table, and some are missing; sequencing was by immunoSEQ multiplex PCR. The profile shows around 160,000 clones, around nine tenths of them singletons. Germline V lookup: CDR1 ENHRY, CDR2 SYGVKD. CDR3 length equals 12 residues. Trimming took 2 bases from V and 8 from J, leaving 9 bases between them. This entry is derived from a study of T cell responses to AZD1222 COVID-19 vaccine. General observations from the study: At baseline, just six or seven AZD1222 recipients tested seropositive. Unmutated variant regions are reportedly the target of nearly half of TCRs that are spike-specific. Repertoire collection took place solely once the T cell response had peaked.

The sample here was peripheral blood, taken on day 0 of AZD1222 vaccination. The sequence came from an adult in good health. The rearrangement uses TRBV10-3 and TRBJ1-2; unclear D gene. The CDR3 nucleotides are TGTGCCATCAGTGAGGGGAAGGGAGGCTACACCTTC. Its translation: CAISEGKGGYTF.